This passage covers 28 T cell receptor beta chains from one sample sequenced in a study of T cells in Graves' hyperthyroidism and ophthalmopathy. The CDR3 regions of TCR beta were amplified from RNA transcripts. The study used the HTBI primer set for a first-round RT-PCR of the TCR CDR3. MiXCR, applied by TCRdb to the multiplex PCR reads, yields one record per CDR3 protein. The table includes a few hundred thousand distinct CDR3 sequences, less than 20% detected once. Sequenced: blood. The receptor set was obtained from a woman younger than 45 with Graves' hyperthyroidism.

As regards this clonotype: Because the CDR3 is missing its conserved closing phenylalanine or tryptophan, this is likely a read error. This sequence joins TRBV30 and TRBJ2-1; D uncertain. The length of the CDR3 is 11 residues. CDR1 and CDR2 from the germline V gene are GTSNPN and SVGIG (reference sequence). The ends were cut back, 3 bases at V and 7 bases at J, with 7 bases in the middle. The CDR3 DNA is TGTGCCTGGAGGGTTCTTAATGAGCAGTTCTCC. Residues: CAWRVLNEQFS.

This clonotype was observed at least ten times. The chain recombines TRBV7-2 with TRBJ2-7; no firm D call. Trimming cost V 5 bases and J 1 base, with 12 bases left between them. The CDR3 is made up of 14 amino acids. Germline CDR1 SGHTA, CDR2 FQGNSA. CDR3 bases: TGTGCCAGCAGCCCAGCAGTGGGGTCCTACGAGCAGTACTTC. Its translation: CASSPAVGSYEQYF.

This clonotype was picked up many times. The rearrangement uses TRBV20-1 and TRBJ2-1; 9 bases are shared with TRBD2. Trimming at V came to 7 bases and at J to 9 bases, leaving 10 bases not matched to a gene. CDR3 length: 13 amino acids. The germline V gene encodes CDR1 DFQATT and CDR2 SNEGSKA (reference sequence). CDR3 DNA: TGCAGTGTGGCTAGCGGGGTTAGTGGTGAGCAGTTCTTC. Translating gives CSVASGVSGEQFF.

Ten or more counts support this clonotype. This sequence joins TRBV3-1 and TRBJ1-1, with D uncertain. CDR3 length equals 14 residues. V lost 0 bases to trimming and J lost 4 bases, with 9 bases between them. Germline assignment: CDR1 LGHDT and CDR2 YNNKEL (reference sequence). The CDR3: CASSQESAGTEAFF. CDR3 coding DNA: TGTGCCAGCAGCCAAGAGTCGGCGGGCACTGAAGCTTTCTTT.

This clonotype was found a few times. The V gene is TRBV28, the J gene TRBJ1-2, with 10 bases matching TRBD1. Germline values: CDR1 MDHEN, CDR2 SYDVKM. The CDR3 totals 16 residues. J was trimmed by 5 bases and V by 2 bases; bases with no gene match: 8. In DNA, the CDR3 is TGTGCCAGCAGTTTAGGTGGGACAGGGGTTTTTTATGGCTACACCTTC. It is translated as CASSLGGTGVFYGYTF.

This clonotype was seen many times. This chain connects TRBV18 to TRBJ2-7, with 10 bases matching TRBD1. The ends lost 0 bases at V and 5 bases at J; junction bases unmatched: 4. Germline CDR1 KGHSH, CDR2 LQKENI. This CDR3 has 15 residues. The CDR3 DNA follows: TGTGCCAGCTCACCACCAAGACAGGGGGCCCACGAGCAGTACTTC. Amino acid sequence: CASSPPRQGAHEQYF.

The genes are TRBV2 and TRBJ2-7; D perhaps matches TRBD1 (6 bases). The length of the CDR3 is 14 residues. CDR1 is SNHLY and CDR2 is FYNNEI in the germline V gene. With 6 bases removed from V and 0 bases from J, the gap between germline ends came to 12 bases. The CDR3 sequence is CASRGTLLSYEQYF. The CDR3 DNA reads TGTGCCAGCAGGGGGACACTTCTCTCCTACGAGCAGTACTTC.

This clonotype turned up a few times. This chain uses TRBV5-1 with TRBJ2-6; a possible D gene is TRBD1 (6 bases). V dropped 0 bases and J dropped 4 bases, with 11 bases sitting between them. The CDR3 runs to 16 residues. Germline V gene lookup returns CDR1 SGHRS and CDR2 YFSETQ. CDR3 in DNA: TGCGCCAGCAGCTTGGAGGGGGTGCCCGGGGCCAACGTCCTGACTTTC. This codes for CASSLEGVPGANVLTF.

This clonotype was counted many times. The J gene is TRBJ2-2, the V gene TRBV7-2, with D perhaps matching TRBD2 (5 bases). Trimming removed 1 base at V and 6 bases at J, with 12 bases between. Germline lookup yields CDR1 SGHTA and CDR2 FQGNSA. This CDR3 has 15 amino acids. The CDR3 nucleotides read TGTGCCAGCAGCTTAGTTCGGGGTTTGCCCGGGGAGCTGTTTTTT. This gives the protein CASSLVRGLPGELFF.

In this sample, this clonotype turned up many times. The chain uses TRBV11-2 and TRBJ2-1, with D possibly matching TRBD2 (6 bases). CDR1 and CDR2 (germline): SGHAT, FQNNGV. The CDR3 sequence is 13 residues long. Deletions cut 5 bases from V and 7 bases from J, with 12 bases between. DNA for the CDR3: TGTGCCAGCAGCCCCGGACTATTGAATGAGCAGTTCTTC. Protein sequence: CASSPGLLNEQFF.

This clonotype was counted ten times or more. The genes are TRBV11-2 and TRBJ2-7; a weak D match, TRBD2 (6 bases). The CDR3 is 16 amino acids. The germline gives CDR1 SGHAT, CDR2 FQNNGV. The V end lost 1 base, the J end lost 2 bases, and 15 bases lay between the germline ends. The CDR3 protein is CASSLALYGSTYEQYF. The CDR3 nucleotides read TGTGCCAGCAGCTTAGCGTTGTACGGGAGTACCTACGAGCAGTACTTC.

This clonotype was recorded at least ten times. V usage is TRBV12-3 or TRBV12-4 and J usage is TRBJ2-7; D possibly corresponds to TRBD1 (6 bases). The CDR3 has 14 amino acids. The V gene lost 5 bases and the J gene lost 1 base, with 12 bases spanning the gap. The CDR3 DNA is TGTGCCAGCAGTCACAGGGTTAGTTCCTACGAGCAGTACTTC. It is translated as CASSHRVSSYEQYF.

The sample holds a few counts of this clonotype. The chain joins TRBV27 to TRBJ2-3; 10 bases match TRBD2. The CDR3 length is 15 residues. V gave up 4 bases and J gave up 5 bases; unmatched junction bases: 6. Germline V gives CDR1 MNHEY, CDR2 SMNVEV (reference sequence). The CDR3 is CASSSKREGLDTQYF. The DNA of the CDR3 is TGTGCCAGCAGTTCCAAGCGGGAGGGTCTAGATACGCAGTATTTT.

This clonotype turned up a few times. The J gene is TRBJ1-2, the V gene TRBV20-1; no definite D call. The germline V and J ends were trimmed by 5 bases and 9 bases, with 19 bases remaining between them. The CDR3 consists of 13 residues. The germline V gene has CDR1 DFQATT and CDR2 SNEGSKA (reference sequence). CDR3 in amino acids: CSAGSGALRSYTF. CDR3 in DNA: TGCAGTGCTGGGTCGGGCGCGCTCAGGAGCTACACCTTC.

There are many counts of this clonotype. This rearrangement joins TRBV7-3 to TRBJ2-3; D perhaps matches TRBD2 (6 bases). CDR1 is SGHTA, CDR2 FQGTGA, per germline. Trimming pared 5 bases from V and 5 bases from J, leaving 17 bases between. CDR3 length: 15 residues. The CDR3 is CASSPIRGLGDTQYF. The CDR3 coding sequence is TGTGCCAGCAGCCCTATTCGGGGGTTAGGAGATACGCAGTATTTT. Combining the CDR3 with reference TRBV7-3 and TRBJ2-3 gives the whole variable domain GAGVSQTPSNKVTEKGKYVELRCDPISGHTALYWYRQSLGQGPEFLIYFQGTGAADDSGLPNDRFFAVRPEGSVSTLKIQRTERGDSAVYLCASSPIRGLGDTQYFGPGTRLTVL.

This clonotype was found many times. The rearrangement links TRBV30 to TRBJ2-1; D possibly corresponds to TRBD2 (6 bases). The CDR3 is made up of 14 amino acids. V was shortened by 3 bases and J by 5 bases, with 14 bases between the two germline ends. Germline V gene data show CDR1 as GTSNPN and CDR2 as SVGIG (reference sequence). CDR3 amino acids: CAWSPGLVNNEQFF. The CDR3 nucleotides are TGTGCCTGGAGCCCGGGACTGGTTAACAATGAGCAGTTCTTC.

About this clonotype itself: Possible read error: a much larger clone is one base away. The final CDR3 position lacks the conserved phenylalanine or tryptophan, pointing to a likely read error. The chain has TRBV20-1 and TRBJ1-2; 11 bases match TRBD1. Trimming took 6 bases from V and 7 from J; bases not matched to a gene: 7. Per germline, CDR1 DFQATT and CDR2 SNEGSKA (reference sequence). The CDR3 spans 13 residues. CDR3 nucleotides: TGCAGTGCGAGTGGGACAGGGGGATCTGGCTACACCCTC. Translating gives CSASGTGGSGYTL.

This clonotype was counted many times. This chain links TRBV3-1 with TRBJ2-5; maybe TRBD1 (6 bases). The CDR3 contains 15 residues. From germline, CDR1 is LGHDT and CDR2 YNNKEL (reference sequence). Trimming removed 4 bases at V and 1 base at J, with 13 bases between. In nucleotides, the CDR3 is TGTGCCAGCAGCCCTTTGGAAGGGGGCCAAGAGACCCAGTACTTC. Its translation: CASSPLEGGQETQYF.

This clonotype was recorded at least ten times. This chain connects TRBV4-3 to TRBJ1-1, with D uncertain. Germline lookup yields CDR1 LGHNA and CDR2 YSLEER. The germline V and J ends were trimmed by 0 bases and 1 base, with 12 bases remaining between them. CDR3 length: 16 residues. The CDR3 reads CASSQDRLAPNTEAFF. Here the CDR3 DNA reads TGCGCCAGCAGCCAAGATCGGTTGGCCCCGAACACTGAAGCTTTCTTT.

V is TRBV19 and J is TRBJ2-1; TRBD2 matches at 9 bases. CDR1 and CDR2 (germline): LNHDA, SQIVND (reference sequence). The CDR3 extends over 16 amino acids. With 4 bases clipped from V and 0 bases from J, the junction kept 4 bases outside the gene matches. The CDR3 DNA sequence: TGTGCCAGTAGTACGGATAGCGGGAGCTCCTACAATGAGCAGTTCTTC. Its protein is CASSTDSGSSYNEQFF.

Remarks on this clonotype: Germline is not matched at one junction end, which may reflect a read error. The V gene is TRBV7-9, the J gene TRBJ2-3, with a possible D match to TRBD2 (6 bases). Germline V gives CDR1 SEHNR, CDR2 FQNEAQ (reference sequence). The CDR3 contains 15 residues. The CDR3 DNA follows: TGCGCCAGCAACCCCTCCGGGAGTAGCACAGATACGCAGTATTTT. Translated, it gives CASNPSGSSTDTQYF. Filled out from reference TRBV7-9 and TRBJ2-3, the complete variable domain reads DTGVSQNPRHKITKRGQNVTFRCDPISEHNRLYWYRQTLGQGPEFLTYFQNEAQLEKSRLLSDRFSAERPKGSFSTLEIQRTEQGDSAMYLCASNPSGSSTDTQYFGPGTRLTVL.

This clonotype has more than one count but fewer than ten. The chain couples TRBV20-1 to TRBJ1-5; maybe TRBD1 (6 bases). V was pared by 6 bases and J by 3 bases, with 15 bases between. This CDR3 is 14 amino acids long. In germline, CDR1 is DFQATT, CDR2 SNEGSKA (reference sequence). CDR3 sequence: CSAGTRDPNQPQHF. The CDR3 nucleotides are TGCAGTGCAGGGACACGGGATCCCAATCAGCCCCAGCATTTT.

In this sample, this clonotype turned up a few times. The chain carries TRBV19 and TRBJ2-3, with a tentative D call TRBD1 (5 bases). The germline CDR1 and CDR2 sequences are LNHDA and SQIVND (reference sequence). The V and J ends lost 10 bases and 2 bases respectively, with 10 bases between them. The CDR3 is 12 amino acids. The CDR3 DNA sequence: TGTGCCACCCGACAGAACACAGATACGCAGTATTTT. As protein: CATRQNTDTQYF.

The chain uses TRBV3-1 and TRBJ2-3; D may correspond to TRBD1 or TRBD2 (6 bases each). Trimming cost V 2 bases and J 1 base, with 25 bases left between them. The CDR3 length is 20 residues. Germline V lookup: CDR1 LGHDT, CDR2 YNNKEL (reference sequence). CDR3 amino acids: CASSQYDRGLGTIGTDTQYF. CDR3 DNA: TGTGCCAGCAGCCAATACGATCGGGGGCTCGGTACTATTGGCACAGATACGCAGTATTTT.

The chain combines TRBV19 with TRBJ2-1; 9 bases agree with TRBD2. After removal of 2 bases from V and 4 bases from J, the junction contained 6 bases not matched to a gene. The CDR3 is 16 amino acids. Germline loops: CDR1 LNHDA, CDR2 SQIVND (reference sequence). The CDR3 spells CASSIPRLAGYNEQFF. For the CDR3, the DNA is TGTGCCAGTAGTATACCCCGTCTAGCGGGATACAATGAGCAGTTCTTC.

V and J are TRBV24-1 and TRBJ2-2; perhaps TRBD1 as D (7 bases). The CDR3 covers 16 residues. The V end was cut by 4 bases, the J end by 2 bases, with 13 bases between. CDR1 is KGHDR and CDR2 is SFDVKD in the germline V gene. The chain's CDR3 is CATSDAGQTNTGELFF. In nucleotides, the CDR3 is TGTGCCACCAGTGACGCGGGACAGACAAACACCGGGGAGCTGTTTTTT.

Ten or more counts support this clonotype. The chain carries TRBV7-9 and TRBJ2-1; 7 bases map to TRBD1. The germline V gene encodes CDR1 SEHNR and CDR2 FQNEAQ (reference sequence). The V segment lost 3 bases and the J segment 3 bases; nucleotides outside the gene matches: 5. The CDR3 sequence is 15 residues long. Here the CDR3 reads CASSFPGQSYNEQFF. The DNA of the CDR3 is TGTGCCAGCAGCTTCCCGGGACAGAGCTACAATGAGCAGTTCTTC.

This clonotype has ten or more counts. Here the CDR3 DNA reads TGTGCCAGCAGCCCAGACTGGTCCTACGAGCAGTACTTC. Protein: CASSPDWSYEQYF. The chain uses TRBV6-1 and TRBJ2-7; no definite D call. This CDR3 contains 13 residues. Germline CDR1 reads MNHNS; CDR2 reads SASEGT. V was trimmed by 6 bases and J by 1 base, leaving 10 bases between them.